The rows below give T cell receptor beta chains drawn from one sample of a study of beta chain features in type 1 diabetes. Here immunoSEQ multiplex PCR was the method, and the copy in TCRdb shows in-frame clones only, minus some. This sample has about 650,000 clones, with roughly 12% found just once. The specimen sequenced was naive CD4+ T cells from blood. The receptors were sampled from a man aged 25-40 years with type 1 diabetes. Each CDR3 is given with its conserved first and last residue. The D gene is left open where the match is weak. Clone size, where shown, is once, few, many, or a class for clones that have expanded.

clone size: -
D gene: TRBD1
J gene: TRBJ1-2
V gene: TRBV27
CDR3 protein: CASSSSTGAGYGYTF
CDR3 DNA: TGTGCCAGCAGTTCCTCGACAGGGGCGGGGTATGGCTACACCTTC

clone size: -
D gene: -
J gene: TRBJ1-3
V gene: TRBV5-4
CDR3 protein: CASSPSRAGNTIYF
CDR3 DNA: TGTGCCAGCAGCCCTAGCAGGGCGGGAAACACCATATATTTT

clone size: few
D gene: TRBD2
J gene: TRBJ2-1
V gene: TRBV5-1
CDR3 protein: CASSPRLAGDYNEQFF
CDR3 DNA: TGCGCCAGCAGCCCCAGACTAGCGGGGGACTACAATGAGCAGTTCTTC

clone size: -
D gene: TRBD1
J gene: TRBJ2-3
V gene: TRBV6-1
CDR3 protein: CASSEQVSGTGGFGTQYF
CDR3 DNA: TGTGCCAGCAGTGAGCAAGTATCCGGGACAGGGGGCTTTGGTACGCAGTATTTT

clone size: -
D gene: -
J gene: TRBJ1-1
V gene: TRBV7-2
CDR3 protein: CASSLRVGNTEAFF
CDR3 DNA: TGTGCCAGCAGCTTAAGAGTGGGGAACACTGAAGCTTTCTTT

clone size: -
D gene: -
J gene: TRBJ1-5
V gene: TRBV7-9
CDR3 protein: CASSPSGQPQHF
CDR3 DNA: TGTGCCAGCAGCCCCTCGGGGCAGCCCCAGCATTTT

clone size: -
D gene: TRBD2
J gene: TRBJ2-1
V gene: TRBV7-7
CDR3 protein: CASSPGGVYNEQFF
CDR3 DNA: TGTGCCAGCAGCCCCGGGGGGGTTTACAATGAGCAGTTCTTC

clone size: -
D gene: -
J gene: TRBJ2-2
V gene: TRBV5-1
CDR3 protein: CASRETGLNTGELFF
CDR3 DNA: TGCGCCAGCAGAGAGACGGGGTTGAACACCGGGGAGCTGTTTTTT

clone size: -
D gene: TRBD1
J gene: TRBJ1-2
V gene: TRBV7-2
CDR3 protein: CASTRTGGYGYTF
CDR3 DNA: TGTGCCAGCACCCGGACAGGGGGATATGGCTACACCTTC

clone size: -
D gene: -
J gene: TRBJ2-1
V gene: TRBV7-6
CDR3 protein: CASSPRTDSYNEQFF
CDR3 DNA: TGTGCCAGCAGCCCCAGGACAGACTCCTACAATGAGCAGTTCTTC

clone size: few
D gene: -
J gene: TRBJ2-7
V gene: TRBV27
CDR3 protein: CASSPGVTAAYEQYF
CDR3 DNA: TGTGCCAGCTCCCCGGGGGTAACGGCCGCCTACGAGCAGTACTTC

clone size: -
D gene: -
J gene: TRBJ2-2
V gene: TRBV27
CDR3 protein: CASSLQWSGELFF
CDR3 DNA: TGTGCCAGCAGTTTACAGTGGTCCGGGGAGCTGTTTTTT